The clone carrying this TCR beta chain occurred a few times. Each CDR3 protein is one row after TCRdb ran MiXCR on the RT-PCR reads. The sample holds about 680,000 distinct CDR3 sequences, approximately 14% seen once. After removal of 5 bases from V and 7 bases from J, the junction contained 5 bases not matched to a gene. The germline CDR1 and CDR2 sequences are LGHDT and YNNKEL (reference sequence). The CDR3 length is 13 residues. The receptor's source is a female donor in good health, serving as a healthy control. The rearrangement uses TRBV3-1 and TRBJ2-7; TRBD2 matches 10 bases. The sequenced sample consisted of memory CD4+ T cells from blood. CDR3 sequence: CASSWLAGEEQYF. Written as DNA, the CDR3 is TGTGCCAGCAGCTGGCTAGCGGGAGAAGAGCAGTACTTC.